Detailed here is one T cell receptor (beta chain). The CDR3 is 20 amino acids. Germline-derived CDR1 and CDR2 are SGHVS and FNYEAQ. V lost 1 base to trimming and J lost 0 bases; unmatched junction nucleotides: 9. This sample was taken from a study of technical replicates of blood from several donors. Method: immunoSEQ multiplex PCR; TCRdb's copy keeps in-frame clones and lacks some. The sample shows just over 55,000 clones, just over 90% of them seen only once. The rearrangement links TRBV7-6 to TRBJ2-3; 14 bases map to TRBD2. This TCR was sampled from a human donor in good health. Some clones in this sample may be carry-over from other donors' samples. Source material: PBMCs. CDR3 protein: CASSLVDGLAGGPSTDTQYF. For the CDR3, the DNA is TGTGCCAGCAGCTTAGTGGACGGACTAGCGGGGGGCCCGAGCACAGATACGCAGTATTTT.